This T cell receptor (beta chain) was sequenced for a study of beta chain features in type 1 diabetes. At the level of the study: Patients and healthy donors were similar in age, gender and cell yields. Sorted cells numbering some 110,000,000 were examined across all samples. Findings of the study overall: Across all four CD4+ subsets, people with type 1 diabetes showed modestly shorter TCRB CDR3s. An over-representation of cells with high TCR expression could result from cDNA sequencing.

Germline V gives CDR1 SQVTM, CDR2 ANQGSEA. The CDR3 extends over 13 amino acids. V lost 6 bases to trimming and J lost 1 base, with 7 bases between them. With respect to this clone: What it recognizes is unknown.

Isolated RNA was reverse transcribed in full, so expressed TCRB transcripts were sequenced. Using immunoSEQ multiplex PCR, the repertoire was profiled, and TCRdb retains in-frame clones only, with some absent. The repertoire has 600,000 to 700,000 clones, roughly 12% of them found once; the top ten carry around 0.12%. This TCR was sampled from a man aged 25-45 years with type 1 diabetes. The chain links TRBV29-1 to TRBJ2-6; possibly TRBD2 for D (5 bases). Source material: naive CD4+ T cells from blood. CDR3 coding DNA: TGCAGCGTGCGGACTTCTGGGGCCAACGTCCTGACTTTC. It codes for CSVRTSGANVLTF.